The 17 T cell receptor beta chains reported below all come from one sample, sequenced in a study of identical twins. MiXCR was run by TCRdb on the 5' RACE reads, yielding one entry per CDR3 protein. The repertoire holds 200,000 to 300,000 distinct CDR3 sequences, about 11% seen once, with 9% to 10% in the top ten. The sequenced material came from memory T cells sorted from blood. The receptors shown here come from a man aged 45 to 65 in good health.

On this clonotype: A read error may be the cause here, since a much bigger clone is one base away. The V gene is TRBV29-1, the J gene TRBJ2-1; TRBD2 matches at 10 bases. In germline, CDR1 is SQVTM, CDR2 ANQGSEA. The CDR3 runs 15 residues. Germline trimming cut 6 bases from V and 2 bases from J; bases unmatched to any gene: 7. The CDR3 DNA sequence: TGCAGCGTAGGTGCTGGACTAGCGGCCTACAATGAGCAGTTCTTC. Translation gives CSVGAGLAAYNEQFF.

This chain joins TRBV5-4 and TRBJ2-3, with TRBD2 identical over 9 bases. CDR3 length equals 19 residues. After removal of 1 base from V and 2 bases from J, the junction contained 14 bases not matched to a gene. CDR1 is SGHNT and CDR2 is YYREEE in the germline V gene (reference sequence). The CDR3 loop is CASSLRWVSGGQPTDTQYF. Here the CDR3 DNA reads TGTGCCAGCAGCTTGAGGTGGGTTAGCGGGGGCCAGCCCACAGATACGCAGTATTTT. The whole variable domain, remainder taken from reference TRBV5-4 and TRBJ2-3, is ETGVTQSPTHLIKTRGQQVTLRCSSQSGHNTVSWYQQALGQGPQFIFQYYREEENGRGNFPPRFSGLQFPNYSSELNVNALELDDSALYLCASSLRWVSGGQPTDTQYFGPGTRLTVL.

This clonotype came up many times. This chain links TRBV12-3 or TRBV12-4 with TRBJ2-7, with D tentatively TRBD1 (5 bases). The V and J ends lost 1 base and 6 bases respectively, with 13 bases between them. The CDR3 totals 14 residues. This CDR3 is CASSLGVWGLEQYF. The CDR3 DNA follows: TGTGCCAGCAGTTTAGGGGTCTGGGGCCTCGAGCAGTACTTC.

This clonotype was detected a few times. The J gene is TRBJ2-1, the V gene TRBV29-1; 10 nucleotides match TRBD2. The CDR3 totals 13 residues. V dropped 8 bases and J dropped 4; count of bases not matched to a gene: 5. Germline assignment: CDR1 SQVTM and CDR2 ANQGSEA. CDR3 residues: CSSATSGYNEQFF. For the CDR3, the DNA is TGCAGCTCAGCGACTAGCGGGTACAATGAGCAGTTCTTC.

This rearrangement joins TRBV11-2 to TRBJ2-1; D gene ambiguous. This CDR3 spans 14 amino acids. V was cut by 1 base and J by 6 bases, with 10 bases left in between. Germline CDR1 and CDR2: SGHAT and FQNNGV. The CDR3 sequence is CASSLVVGPNEQFF. The CDR3, as DNA: TGTGCCAGCAGCTTAGTAGTCGGACCCAATGAGCAGTTCTTC.

This clonotype was counted ten times or more. The CDR3 coding sequence is TGTGCCTCTAGCACGGCGTTGGTCACCGGGGAGCTGTTTTTT. It translates to CASSTALVTGELFF. The rearrangement links TRBV11-2 to TRBJ2-2; a weak D match, TRBD2 (5 bases). Germline V gene lookup returns CDR1 SGHAT and CDR2 FQNNGV. The V end lost 11 bases, the J end lost 4 bases, and 17 bases lay between the germline ends. The CDR3 is 14 amino acids.

Details on this clonotype: This clone may be a read error of a much larger clone one base away. V gene TRBV7-2 combines with J gene TRBJ1-1; 7 bases fit TRBD1. Germline CDR1 SGHTA, CDR2 FQGNSA. The CDR3 totals 16 residues. This chain's CDR3 is CAGSYSPQGVNTEAFF. CDR3 in DNA: TGTGCCGGCAGCTACTCGCCGCAGGGGGTAAACACTGAAGCTTTCTTT.

This clonotype appeared many times. The chain carries TRBV7-2 and TRBJ2-7; 7 bases align to TRBD2. This CDR3 spans 14 amino acids. Germline CDR1 and CDR2: SGHTA and FQGNSA. After removal of 5 bases from V and 3 bases from J, the junction contained 7 bases not matched to a gene. This chain's CDR3 is CASSPLRESYEQYF. Here the CDR3 DNA reads TGTGCCAGCAGCCCACTGCGGGAGAGCTACGAGCAGTACTTC.

This clonotype was counted between two and nine times. The chain is built from TRBV12-3 or TRBV12-4 and TRBJ1-1; 9 bases are a match to TRBD1. The CDR3 has 15 amino acids. V trimming: 5 bases; J trimming: 4 bases; junction bases outside the gene matches: 8. CDR3 sequence reads: CASSPTGGRATEAFF. The CDR3 DNA sequence: TGTGCCAGCAGTCCGACAGGGGGAAGGGCCACTGAAGCTTTCTTT.

This clonotype turned up a few times. The gene calls are TRBV12-3 or TRBV12-4 and TRBJ2-2; 10 bases map to TRBD2. Unmatched junction bases numbered 24, after V lost 8 bases and J lost 6 bases. This CDR3 is built from 20 residues. CDR3 in DNA: TGTGCCAGCGGAGTCGCCCCGGTAGTAGCGGGGGGCCCCCACCCCGGGGAGCTGTTTTTT. Translation: CASGVAPVVAGGPHPGELFF.

This clonotype was counted only a few times. V is TRBV7-2 and J is TRBJ2-5; no clear D. The CDR3 is made up of 13 amino acids. Germline V gene sequence: CDR1 SGHTA, CDR2 FQGNSA. V lost 1 base and J 4 bases, leaving 7 bases between the germline ends. The CDR3 region has the DNA TGTGCCAGCAGCTTAGGCCTCATAGAGACCCAGTACTTC. Protein: CASSLGLIETQYF.

In its sample, this clonotype was seen many times. This chain links TRBV6-5 with TRBJ2-1; TRBD2 matches at 8 bases. This CDR3 is 15 amino acids long. The junction had 1 base not matched to a gene; V was cut back by 0 bases and J by 3 bases. From germline, CDR1 is MNHEY and CDR2 SVGAGI. Written as DNA, the CDR3 is TGTGCCAGCAGTTACTCTAGCGGGGTCTACAATGAGCAGTTCTTC. Its protein product is CASSYSSGVYNEQFF.

This clonotype was picked up a small number of times. V usage is TRBV13 and J usage is TRBJ2-1; 9 bases agree with TRBD2. Germline-derived CDR1 and CDR2 are PRHDT and FYEKMQ (reference sequence). J gave up 7 bases and V 5 bases, and 12 bases lay outside the gene matches. The CDR3 loop spans 16 amino acids. CDR3 region: CASSLPGLAGRNEQFF. As DNA, the CDR3 is TGTGCCAGCAGCCTACCTGGGCTAGCGGGACGGAATGAGCAGTTCTTC.

This clonotype was observed a few times. The DNA for the CDR3 is TGCAGCGTAACAGGACAGGGTGGGAACGAGCAGTACTTC. Its translation is CSVTGQGGNEQYF. The chain combines TRBV29-1 with TRBJ2-7; 8 bases agree with TRBD1. The CDR3 has 13 amino acids. CDR1 and CDR2 from the germline V gene are SQVTM and ANQGSEA. With 6 bases clipped from V and 5 bases from J, the junction kept 9 bases outside the gene matches.

In this sample, this clonotype turned up many times. The V call is TRBV4-3, the J call TRBJ2-3; D ambiguous. V dropped 3 bases and J dropped 10 bases, with 17 bases sitting between them. Germline V lookup: CDR1 LGHNA, CDR2 YSLEER. This CDR3 contains 14 residues. The CDR3 here is CASSHEKVGRPQYF. In nucleotides, the CDR3 is TGCGCCAGCAGCCACGAGAAGGTGGGCCGTCCGCAGTATTTT.

This clonotype was detected a few times. The chain is built from TRBV4-1 and TRBJ1-4, with TRBD1 matching over 11 bases. This CDR3 contains 16 residues. Germline-derived CDR1 and CDR2 are MGHRA and YSYEKL. V trimming: 3 bases; J trimming: 11 bases; junction bases outside the gene matches: 11. The CDR3 sequence is CASSQTPGQGVGKLFF. The CDR3 DNA reads TGCGCCAGCAGCCAGACGCCGGGACAGGGGGTAGGGAAACTGTTTTTT.

The genes are TRBV15 and TRBJ2-3; TRBD2 is a possible D gene (6 bases). V lost 1 base to trimming and J lost 0 bases, with 8 bases between them. Germline V gene data show CDR1 as LNHNV and CDR2 as YYDKDF (reference sequence). The CDR3 spans 15 residues. DNA of the CDR3: TGTGCCACCAGCAGAGGGGACTTTAGCACAGATACGCAGTATTTT. Residues: CATSRGDFSTDTQYF. Supplemented by reference TRBV15 and TRBJ2-3, the full variable domain reads DAMVIQNPRYQVTQFGKPVTLSCSQTLNHNVMYWYQQKSSQAPKLLFHYYDKDFNNEADTPDNFQSRRPNTSFCFLDIRSPGLGDTAMYLCATSRGDFSTDTQYFGPGTRLTVL.